Shown below are 5 T cell receptor beta chains from a single sample sequenced in a study of blood T cell repertoires in COVID-19. Here immunoSEQ multiplex PCR was the method, and the copy in TCRdb shows in-frame clones only, minus some. The repertoire includes around 160,000 clones, 80% of them detected once, and 13% sits in the top ten. Sequenced: peripheral blood. The receptors originated from a man in his fifties or sixties with active or convalescent COVID-19.

The chain uses TRBV30 and TRBJ2-7; D possibly corresponds to TRBD2 (6 bases). V lost 8 bases, J lost 3 bases, and 14 bases lay in between. Germline values: CDR1 GTSNPN, CDR2 SVGIG (reference sequence). The length of the CDR3 is 12 residues. CDR3 loop: CAGTGLLYEQYF. In DNA form, the CDR3 reads TGTGCCGGCACGGGACTCCTCTACGAGCAGTACTTC.

The chain is built from TRBV29-1 and TRBJ1-5; D unresolved. This CDR3 is built from 12 residues. Germline V gene data show CDR1 as SQVTM and CDR2 as ANQGSEA. The germline V and J ends were trimmed by 7 bases and 5 bases, with 12 bases remaining between them. The CDR3 bases are TGCAGCGCAAAAAGCGGGGATCAGCCCCAGCATTTT. This translates into CSAKSGDQPQHF.

This clone was picked up many times. The chain uses TRBV5-1 and TRBJ2-3, with 7 bases that match TRBD2. The CDR3 sequence is 15 residues long. Germline V gene sequence: CDR1 SGHRS, CDR2 YFSETQ. The V and J ends lost 2 bases and 1 base, in that order; junction bases with no gene match: 4. CDR3 amino acids: CASSLAGMGTDTQYF. The CDR3, as DNA: TGCGCCAGCAGCTTAGCGGGAATGGGCACAGATACGCAGTATTTT.

The J gene is TRBJ2-5, the V gene TRBV7-9; 10 nucleotides match TRBD2. V lost 5 bases to trimming and J lost 0 bases; unmatched junction nucleotides: 12. Germline CDR1 reads SEHNR; CDR2 reads FQNEAQ (reference sequence). The CDR3 has 18 residues. CDR3 loop: CASSPRLAGAQYQETQYF. The CDR3 DNA follows: TGTGCCAGCAGCCCCCGGCTAGCGGGAGCCCAGTACCAAGAGACCCAGTACTTC.

V usage is TRBV28 and J usage is TRBJ1-2, with D possibly being TRBD1 (6 bases). With 5 bases removed from V and 12 bases from J, the gap between germline ends came to 22 bases. The CDR3 length is 14 residues. Germline V gene lookup returns CDR1 MDHEN and CDR2 SYDVKM. Here the CDR3 reads CASSRNRDYGVDTF. Written as DNA, the CDR3 is TGTGCCAGCAGTCGCAACAGGGATTATGGGGTAGACACCTTC.